The TCR beta chain described here comes from a study of T-cell memory formation after mild COVID-19. Study-level findings and limits: Clones that shrank (day 15 to 85) were balanced CD4/CD8, whereas later expanders leaned CD4+.

This CDR3 is built from 15 residues. Germline values: CDR1 MNHNS, CDR2 SASEGT. The J segment lost 1 base and the V segment lost 6 bases, leaving 5 bases of the junction unmatched. TCRdb used MiXCR to reprocess the 5' RACE reads, holding one entry per CDR3 protein. The sample gives about 350,000 distinct CDR3 sequences, around 13% of which show up once; 22% is in the top ten. As concerns this clonotype: Its target is unknown.

The chain is built from TRBV6-1 and TRBJ1-4; 7 positions match TRBD1. This sequence was found in a man younger than 30 who had mild COVID-19 (a few samples of this study predate the infection). Cell type and time point are not known. Sequenced sample: PBMCs or a T cell subset sorted from them (not recorded which). Written as DNA, the CDR3 is TGTGCCAGCAGCGACCCAGGGGGAACTAATGAAAAACTGTTTTTT. This gives the protein CASSDPGGTNEKLFF.